This TCR beta chain derives from a study of T cells expressing NK-cell markers. General study points: Four donors showed these clonotypes also leading the CD3+CD56-NKG2C+ fraction.

CDR1 is SGHTA and CDR2 is FQGNSA in the germline V gene. The CDR3 is made up of 16 amino acids. TCRdb reanalyzed the 5' RACE reads and collapses them to one entry per CDR3 protein, without DNA. The data show a few hundred thousand distinct CDR3 sequences, and the top ten clones hold roughly 5.2%. In the case of this clonotype: What it recognizes is unknown.

This clonotype originated in a man aged 18 to 69 in good health. Sequenced: blood T cells: a sorted CD56 or NKG2C T cell subset, CD4+ or CD8+ T cells, or bulk PBMC T cells (not recorded which). The rearrangement links TRBV7-2 to TRBJ1-2; TCRdb's assignment of TRBD1 cannot be checked, as there is no DNA. The CDR3 sequence is CASSLDSSAGVYGYTF. Using reference TRBV7-2 and TRBJ1-2 for the parts outside the CDR3, the full variable domain is GAGVSQSPSNKVTEKGKDVELRCDPISGHTALYWYRQSLGQGLEFLIYFQGNSAPDKSGLPSDRFSAERTGGSVSTLTIQRTQQEDSAVYLCASSLDSSAGVYGYTFGSGTRLTVV.